These 8 T cell receptor beta chains were sequenced from one sample in a study of cytomegalovirus exposure and HLA in healthy donors. The method was immunoSEQ multiplex PCR; TCRdb's version includes in-frame clones alone and lacks a portion of them. The sample lists 150,000 to 250,000 clones, approximately 80% occurring once. Material for sequencing was PBMCs. These TCRs come from a woman younger than 45 in good health and CMV-seropositive.

This sequence joins TRBV27 and TRBJ1-5; 8 nucleotides line up with TRBD1. The CDR3 is 14 amino acids. Germline trimming cut 1 base from V and 6 bases from J; bases unmatched to any gene: 2. Germline loops: CDR1 MNHEY, CDR2 SMNVEV (reference sequence). CDR3 residues: CASSLYTGGQPQHF. The CDR3 nucleotides read TGTGCCAGCAGTTTATATACAGGGGGTCAGCCCCAGCATTTT.

This clone was recorded many times. This chain uses TRBV6-1 with TRBJ1-1, with D possibly TRBD1 on 5 matching bases. Trimming shortened V by 4 bases and J by 1 base, and 10 bases separated the two germline ends. Germline values: CDR1 MNHNS, CDR2 SASEGT. The CDR3 has 14 residues. CDR3 amino acids: CASSVGGENTEAFF. The CDR3 DNA reads as TGTGCCAGCAGTGTGGGGGGGGAGAACACTGAAGCTTTCTTT.

This sequence joins TRBV28 and TRBJ2-1, with 12 bases lining up with TRBD2. Germline CDR1 is MDHEN and CDR2 is SYDVKM. The V gene end was trimmed by 6 bases and the J gene end by 8 bases; junction bases not matched to a gene: 8. This CDR3 spans 15 amino acids. The CDR3 loop is CASRTTSGRGDEQFF. In nucleotides, the CDR3 is TGTGCCAGCAGGACGACTAGCGGGAGAGGTGATGAGCAGTTCTTC.

The J gene is TRBJ2-1, the V gene TRBV7-6; 8 positions match TRBD2. There are 15 residues in the CDR3. With V trimmed by 4 bases and J by 8 bases, 10 bases remained unmatched. Germline CDR1 is SGHVS and CDR2 is FNYEAQ. CDR3 loop: CASSSYSGIGDEQFF. DNA of the CDR3: TGTGCCAGCAGCTCCTATAGCGGGATAGGAGATGAGCAGTTCTTC.

This chain joins TRBV28 and TRBJ1-2; tentative D call: TRBD1 (5 bases). This CDR3 is 16 amino acids long. CDR1 is MDHEN, CDR2 SYDVKM, per germline. V shed 6 bases and J shed 1 base, with 18 bases lying between them. The chain's CDR3 is CASSHPGGGVNYGYTF. As DNA, the CDR3 is TGTGCCAGCAGCCACCCTGGGGGAGGAGTTAACTATGGCTACACCTTC.

This rearrangement joins TRBV27 to TRBJ2-3; TRBD2 agrees at 9 bases. Losses at the gene ends were 6 bases for V and 4 bases for J; bases not matched to a gene: 8. The CDR3 contains 15 residues. Germline-derived CDR1 and CDR2 are MNHEY and SMNVEV (reference sequence). The DNA for the CDR3 is TGTGCCAGCAGCGGGGAGCGGGGGGTGGCAGATACGCAGTATTTT. Translating gives CASSGERGVADTQYF.

This clone was counted a single time. The V call is TRBV6-6, the J call TRBJ1-2; 7 bases fit TRBD1. The germline V gene has CDR1 MNHNY and CDR2 SVGAGI (reference sequence). The CDR3 spans 14 residues. The V segment lost 2 bases and the J segment 5 bases; nucleotides outside the gene matches: 5. The CDR3 DNA reads TGTGCCAGCAGTTACGAAGGGACAGCATATGGCTACACCTTC. It encodes CASSYEGTAYGYTF.

The chain uses TRBV7-8 and TRBJ2-6; D possibly corresponds to TRBD1 (7 bases). The V gene lost 5 bases and the J gene lost 1 base, with 15 bases spanning the gap. This CDR3 comprises 17 residues. Germline V gives CDR1 SGHVS, CDR2 FQNEAQ. Written as DNA, the CDR3 is TGTGCCAGCAGCAAAGGGCAGGGGGGATCTGGGGCCAACGTCCTGACTTTC. Residues: CASSKGQGGSGANVLTF.